The 22 T cell receptor beta chains below all came from one sample that was sequenced in a study of T cell changes during pregnancy in multiple sclerosis. The data were produced by immunoSEQ multiplex PCR, yet TCRdb's version contains in-frame clones alone and is incomplete. The sample lists 40,000 to 50,000 clones; roughly 87% were seen once. Sequencing was performed on CD4+ T cells from peripheral blood mononuclear cells, taken in the first trimester of pregnancy. The receptor set was obtained from a female donor with multiple sclerosis, enrolled in a pregnancy study.

The CDR3 spells CASSSDRGLQPQHF. CDR3 DNA: TGTGCCAGCAGTTCGGACAGGGGGCTTCAGCCCCAGCATTTT. The chain is built from TRBV6-5 and TRBJ1-5; 11 nucleotides line up with TRBD1. The germline gives CDR1 MNHEY, CDR2 SVGAGI. V dropped 4 bases and J dropped 6; count of bases not matched to a gene: 2. The CDR3 contains 14 residues.

The genes are TRBV6-1 and TRBJ2-7; D is perhaps TRBD2 (6 bases). Deletions cut 3 bases from V and 3 bases from J, with 12 bases between. Germline CDR1 and CDR2: MNHNS and SASEGT. The CDR3 runs to 14 residues. The CDR3 loop is CASSDMPGGYEQYF. The CDR3 nucleotides read TGTGCCAGCAGTGACATGCCCGGGGGCTACGAGCAGTACTTC.

The V and J genes are TRBV6-5 and TRBJ2-7, with D tentatively TRBD2 (6 bases). Germline values: CDR1 MNHEY, CDR2 SVGAGI. V shed 4 bases and J shed 2 bases, with 15 bases lying between them. This CDR3 comprises 15 residues. The CDR3 region is CASSLMAGRPYEQYF. The CDR3 bases are TGTGCCAGCAGTTTGATGGCAGGGAGGCCCTACGAGCAGTACTTC.

The V and J genes are TRBV7-2 and TRBJ2-3, with TRBD2 as a possible D gene (5 bases). Germline-derived CDR1 and CDR2 are SGHTA and FQGNSA. V lost 1 base and J lost 4, with 12 bases in between. The CDR3 runs to 15 residues. The CDR3 protein is CASSLGRNPPDTQYF. The CDR3 DNA reads as TGTGCCAGCAGCTTAGGGAGGAACCCCCCAGATACGCAGTATTTT.

This rearrangement joins TRBV19 to TRBJ2-7; no reliable D call. Germline V lookup: CDR1 LNHDA, CDR2 SQIVND (reference sequence). V dropped 3 bases and J dropped 3 bases, with 15 bases sitting between them. The CDR3 sequence is 15 residues long. The CDR3 bases are TGTGCCAGTAGTATTATCCAGGAAGGTATCTACGAGCAGTACTTC. Protein sequence: CASSIIQEGIYEQYF.

The CDR3 sequence: CASSPPGQTYEQYF. The DNA of the CDR3 is TGCGCCAGCAGCCCCCCCGGACAGACCTACGAGCAGTACTTC. The rearrangement joins TRBV5-1 to TRBJ2-7; D may be TRBD1 (6 bases). The CDR3 has 14 amino acids. Germline V gene lookup returns CDR1 SGHRS and CDR2 YFSETQ. V was shortened by 4 bases and J by 2 bases, with 13 bases between the two germline ends.

The chain couples TRBV2 to TRBJ2-1, with 14 bases matching TRBD2. The germline V gene has CDR1 SNHLY and CDR2 FYNNEI. The CDR3 spans 14 residues. V was pared by 7 bases and J by 9 bases, with 5 bases of the junction left unmatched. The CDR3 DNA reads as TGTGCCAGCACCCCGGGACTAGCGGGAGTTGAGCAGTTCTTC. Protein: CASTPGLAGVEQFF.

The chain recombines TRBV19 with TRBJ2-6; 7 positions agree with TRBD1. The J segment lost 2 bases and the V segment lost 0 bases, leaving 1 base of the junction unmatched. This CDR3 comprises 16 residues. CDR1 LNHDA and CDR2 SQIVND come from the germline V gene (reference sequence). The CDR3 DNA follows: TGTGCCAGTAGTATAGATACAGGGGCTGGGGCCAACGTCCTGACTTTC. Translated: CASSIDTGAGANVLTF. Full variable domain (remainder filled in from reference TRBV19 and TRBJ2-6): DGGITQSPKYLFRKEGQNVTLSCEQNLNHDAMYWYRQDPGQGLRLIYYSQIVNDFQKGDIAEGYSVSREKKESFPLTVTSAQKNPTAFYLCASSIDTGAGANVLTFGAGSRLTVL.

V gene TRBV6-4 combines with J gene TRBJ2-1, with 14 bases lining up with TRBD2. Germline loops: CDR1 MRHNA, CDR2 SNTAGT. CDR3 length: 16 residues. V trimming: 3 bases; J trimming: 7 bases; junction bases outside the gene matches: 5. The CDR3 reads CASSEAGTSGSNEQFF. The CDR3 DNA follows: TGTGCCAGCAGTGAGGCCGGGACTAGCGGGAGTAATGAGCAGTTCTTC.

V usage is TRBV6-4 and J usage is TRBJ2-1; TRBD2 agrees at 8 bases. The V segment lost 4 bases and the J segment 7 bases; nucleotides outside the gene matches: 9. Germline V CDR1 and CDR2: MRHNA, SNTAGT. There are 15 residues in the CDR3. The DNA of the CDR3 is TGTGCCAGCAGTGTCCGGGAGGGCCTGGGTAATGAGCAGTTCTTC. This sequence encodes CASSVREGLGNEQFF.

The chain joins TRBV9 to TRBJ2-1, with 7 bases lining up with TRBD2. The CDR3 contains 16 residues. V lost 4 bases to trimming and J lost 0 bases; unmatched junction nucleotides: 7. CDR1 and CDR2 from the germline V gene are SGDLS and YYNGEE. CDR3 amino acids: CASSFHLAVSYNEQFF. The CDR3 nucleotides are TGTGCCAGCAGCTTTCATCTAGCGGTCTCCTACAATGAGCAGTTCTTC. Full variable domain (outside the CDR3, taken from reference TRBV9 and TRBJ2-1): DSGVTQTPKHLITATGQRVTLRCSPRSGDLSVYWYQQSLDQGLQFLIQYYNGEERAKGNILERFSAQQFPDLHSELNLSSLELGDSALYFCASSFHLAVSYNEQFFGPGTRLTVL.

The chain carries TRBV18 and TRBJ2-7; 7 bases agree with TRBD1. Germline trimming cut 3 bases from V and 6 bases from J; bases unmatched to any gene: 8. CDR1 is KGHSH and CDR2 is LQKENI in the germline V gene. This CDR3 has 14 residues. The CDR3 loop reads CASSPDRVRGEQYF. As DNA, the CDR3 is TGTGCCAGCTCACCTGACAGGGTCCGAGGCGAGCAGTACTTC.

This clone was observed a single time. The CDR3 DNA sequence: TGCGCCAGCAGCCAAGCACCTCTGCGGACAAAAAGCTCCTACGAGCAGTACTTC. It is translated as CASSQAPLRTKSSYEQYF. The gene calls are TRBV4-1 and TRBJ2-7, with TRBD1 as a possible D gene (5 bases). The CDR3 totals 18 residues. V lost 1 base to trimming and J lost 0 bases, with 19 bases between them. CDR1 and CDR2 from the germline V gene are MGHRA and YSYEKL.

The chain recombines TRBV5-1 with TRBJ2-7; weak D call: TRBD1 (6 bases). This CDR3 contains 13 residues. Germline V CDR1 and CDR2: SGHRS, YFSETQ. Trimming stripped 10 bases from V and 0 bases from J, with 14 bases between. CDR3 coding DNA: TGCGCCTCTACCGGGACAACCTCCTACGAGCAGTACTTC. Translating gives CASTGTTSYEQYF.

This clone was recorded once. The J gene is TRBJ2-1, the V gene TRBV4-2; 7 bases align to TRBD2. V lost 3 bases, J lost 7 bases, and 3 bases stayed unmatched. Per germline, CDR1 LGHNA and CDR2 YNFKEQ. The length of the CDR3 is 13 residues. The CDR3 loop is CASSQRTRNEQFF. As DNA, the CDR3 is TGTGCCAGCAGCCAGCGGACTAGAAATGAGCAGTTCTTC.

The rearrangement joins TRBV19 to TRBJ2-2; D possibly corresponds to TRBD1 (6 bases). V gave up 10 bases and J gave up 7 bases, with 16 bases separating them. The CDR3 extends over 13 amino acids. Germline V gives CDR1 LNHDA, CDR2 SQIVND (reference sequence). DNA of the CDR3: TGTGCCACCGCCGACAGGACGGTCGGGGAGCTGTTTTTT. Amino acids: CATADRTVGELFF.

This clone is judged large. The rearrangement links TRBV5-1 to TRBJ1-2; 10 positions match TRBD1. V was pared by 4 bases and J by 5 bases, with 8 bases of the junction left unmatched. The CDR3 is 15 amino acids. Per the germline V gene, CDR1 is SGHRS and CDR2 is YFSETQ. The CDR3 nucleotides read TGCGCCAGCAGCCCGGGACAGGGGATTACATATGGCTACACCTTC. Protein sequence: CASSPGQGITYGYTF.

This chain links TRBV29-1 with TRBJ1-5; no clear D gene. The length of the CDR3 is 10 residues. CDR1 and CDR2 from the germline V gene are SQVTM and ANQGSEA. V lost 4 bases and J 5 bases, leaving 3 bases between the germline ends. CDR3 coding DNA: TGCAGCGTTGGGCATCAGCCCCAGCATTTT. It codes for CSVGHQPQHF.

V and J are TRBV4-2 and TRBJ2-7, with TRBD2 matching over 7 bases. The CDR3 has 16 amino acids. Germline V CDR1 and CDR2: LGHNA, YNFKEQ. The ends lost 4 bases at V and 4 bases at J; junction bases unmatched: 13. The CDR3: CASSREMSSGEYEQYF. In DNA form, the CDR3 reads TGTGCCAGCAGCCGGGAGATGTCCAGCGGGGAGTACGAGCAGTACTTC.

For the CDR3, the DNA is TGTGCCAGCAGCTTTGAGGGTTTGAACACTGAAGCTTTCTTT. This sequence encodes CASSFEGLNTEAFF. The chain combines TRBV5-4 with TRBJ1-1, with no clear D. Per germline, CDR1 SGHNT and CDR2 YYREEE (reference sequence). The CDR3 covers 14 residues. The ends were cut back, 2 bases at V and 0 bases at J, with 8 bases in the middle. The entire variable domain, with the rest obtained from reference TRBV5-4 and TRBJ1-1, is as follows: ETGVTQSPTHLIKTRGQQVTLRCSSQSGHNTVSWYQQALGQGPQFIFQYYREEENGRGNFPPRFSGLQFPNYSSELNVNALELDDSALYLCASSFEGLNTEAFFGQGTRLTVV.

The rearrangement joins TRBV7-9 to TRBJ2-5, with 11 bases that match TRBD1. J gave up 3 bases and V 7 bases, and 13 bases lay outside the gene matches. The CDR3 loop spans 17 amino acids. Germline-derived CDR1 and CDR2 are SEHNR and FQNEAQ (reference sequence). For the CDR3, the DNA is TGTGCCAGCATCTCACTTTGGACAGGGGGCTACGAAGAGACCCAGTACTTC. Translating it yields CASISLWTGGYEETQYF.

The count of this clone is one. V is TRBV5-1 and J is TRBJ2-3; 9 bases agree with TRBD2. V lost 0 bases to trimming and J lost 4 bases; unmatched junction nucleotides: 6. In germline, CDR1 is SGHRS, CDR2 YFSETQ. The CDR3 is 16 residues long. This chain's CDR3 is CASSLEGAGGPDTQYF. The DNA of the CDR3 is TGCGCCAGCAGCTTGGAAGGGGCGGGAGGGCCAGATACGCAGTATTTT.